This entry features one TCR beta chain sequence. V gave up 2 bases and J gave up 5 bases; unmatched junction bases: 16. Germline loops: CDR1 MDHEN, CDR2 SYDVKM. The CDR3 is 18 amino acids. The entry originates in a study of blood T cell repertoires in COVID-19. Looking at the study overall: COVID-19 samples, acute and convalescent, were from the United States, Italy and Spain.

Original methodology: By means of reference gene primer amplification, nucleated cell counts were estimated. Data came from immunoSEQ multiplex PCR; TCRdb stores just in-frame clones and leaves some out. V and J calls and clone size are given by that table; D and trimming were obtained from the DNA. The repertoire has some 250,000 clones, roughly 85% of them found once; the top ten carry around 2%. The age range of participants was about 18 to 90 years, with residence in about 25 US areas. J is TRBJ2-7 and V is TRBV28; 9 positions match TRBD1. The sequence was collected from a woman between 50 and 59 years old who had recovered from COVID-19. The sequencing sample was made of PBMCs or T cells enriched from blood (not recorded which). CDR3 sequence (DNA): TGTGCCAGCAGTTTAAGGGGCTGGACAGGGGCTACCCTGAACGAGCAGTACTTC. The encoded protein is CASSLRGWTGATLNEQYF.